Following are 5 T cell receptor beta chains from one sample sequenced in a study of T cell repertoires in cytomegalovirus infection. No antigen has been assigned to these receptors. TCRdb processed the reads anew with MiXCR; each CDR3 protein has one entry. The table has hundreds of thousands of distinct CDR3 sequences, approximately 32% seen once; the top ten hold 9.5% to 15%. The sequencing here drew on cultured CD8+ T cells from PBMCs, taken from culture after CMV antigen stimulation. These receptors were collected from a human donor in good health (CMV status not recorded). Some clones in this sample may be carry-over from other donors' samples.

This chain joins TRBV6-2 or TRBV6-3 and TRBJ2-3, with D perhaps matching TRBD2 (6 bases). V was pared by 5 bases and J by 2 bases, with 20 bases between. The CDR3 consists of 17 residues. Per the germline V gene, CDR1 is MNHEY and CDR2 is SVGEGT. CDR3 in DNA: TGTGCCAGCAGTCGCATTCTGGGTAGCGGAAACACAGATACGCAGTATTTT. Translated: CASSRILGSGNTDTQYF.

The V call is TRBV27, the J call TRBJ2-7; 7 bases are shared with TRBD1. The CDR3 has 15 amino acids. CDR1 MNHEY and CDR2 SMNVEV come from the germline V gene (reference sequence). After removal of 4 bases from V and 1 base from J, the junction contained 7 bases not matched to a gene. The CDR3 nucleotides are TGTGCCAGCAGTTCAAGAGGGGGCCATTCCTACGAGCAGTACTTC. Translating gives CASSSRGGHSYEQYF.

Notes on this clonotype: The germline gene is not matched at one end of the junction; a read error may be the cause. This rearrangement joins TRBV6-2 or TRBV6-3 to TRBJ1-2; tentative D call: TRBD1 (5 bases). The CDR3 consists of 16 residues. Germline V CDR1 and CDR2: MNHEY, SVGEGT. This chain's CDR3 is CASSYSNDQGGYCYTF. As DNA, the CDR3 is TGTGCCAGCAGTTACTCGAATGATCAGGGAGGCTATTGCTACACCTTC.

This chain connects TRBV7-6 to TRBJ2-6, with 12 bases identical to TRBD1. The length of the CDR3 is 19 residues. The germline V gene has CDR1 SGHVS and CDR2 FNYEAQ. The V and J ends lost 1 base and 2 bases, in that order; junction bases with no gene match: 6. The CDR3 bases are TGTGCCAGCAGCTTAGGAACCGGGACAGGGGGCACTGGGGCCAACGTCCTGACTTTC. Encoded protein: CASSLGTGTGGTGANVLTF.

The sample holds many counts of this clonotype. The V call is TRBV7-6, the J call TRBJ2-1; 7 bases match TRBD2. This CDR3 has 18 residues. The germline V gene encodes CDR1 SGHVS and CDR2 FNYEAQ. V was clipped by 1 base and J by 0 bases; unmatched bases: 9. Here the CDR3 reads CASSLVTAGVSSYNEQFF. The DNA of the CDR3 is TGTGCCAGCAGCTTAGTGACGGCGGGGGTGAGCTCCTACAATGAGCAGTTCTTC.